Shown below are 23 T cell receptor beta chains from a single sample sequenced in a study of T cells after posttransplantation cyclophosphamide. Sequencing used immunoSEQ multiplex PCR; TCRdb keeps in-frame clones, though not all of them. The sample is made up of over 25,000 clones, none counted only once. Sequenced material: PBMCs. Receptors were obtained from a woman aged 25 to 39 in good health and a related stem cell transplant donor.

This clone was observed many times. This chain links TRBV10-3 with TRBJ1-2; tentatively, D is TRBD1 (6 bases). In germline, CDR1 is ENHRY, CDR2 SYGVKD. The length of the CDR3 is 14 residues. Trimming left V 10 bases short and J 2 bases short, with 17 bases between. The CDR3 DNA reads TGTGCCACCCGACTCGAGGGGGGGAACTATGGCTACACCTTC. It yields the protein CATRLEGGNYGYTF.

In this sample, this clone turned up many times. The chain recombines TRBV6-4 with TRBJ2-3, with D maybe TRBD2 (6 bases). The CDR3 contains 13 residues. Trimming cost V 4 bases and J 4 bases, with 9 bases left between them. CDR1 and CDR2 from the germline V gene are MRHNA and SNTAGT. The chain's CDR3 is CASSVEGSDTQYF. The CDR3 DNA follows: TGTGCCAGCAGTGTGGAGGGTTCAGATACGCAGTATTTT.

This clone was counted at least ten times. This chain joins TRBV4-1 and TRBJ1-1, with 7 bases matching TRBD1. Germline V gene data show CDR1 as MGHRA and CDR2 as YSYEKL. CDR3 length: 14 amino acids. Losses at the gene ends were 5 bases for V and 4 bases for J; bases not matched to a gene: 7. In nucleotides, the CDR3 is TGCGCCAGCAGCTCACAGGGGTTACTCACTGAAGCTTTCTTT. Translation gives CASSSQGLLTEAFF.

This clone was picked up many times. V is TRBV6-5 and J is TRBJ1-6; no reliable D call. The V gene lost 3 bases and the J gene lost 9 bases, with 9 bases spanning the gap. The CDR3 is made up of 13 amino acids. Germline values: CDR1 MNHEY, CDR2 SVGAGI. The CDR3 DNA follows: TGTGCCAGCAGTTATGGGCCCCGTTCACCCCTCCACTTT. Amino acid sequence: CASSYGPRSPLHF.

There are many counts of this clone. The chain employs TRBV5-1 and TRBJ1-1, with D possibly TRBD1 on 6 matching bases. The CDR3 consists of 14 residues. Germline V gene lookup returns CDR1 SGHRS and CDR2 YFSETQ. Between the trimmed V and J ends, which lost 0 bases and 4 bases, there was a span of 10 bases. CDR3 sequence reads: CASSLEGVGTEAFF. The CDR3 region has the DNA TGCGCCAGCAGCTTGGAGGGGGTAGGCACTGAAGCTTTCTTT.

In its sample, this clone was seen many times. The chain is built from TRBV12-5 and TRBJ1-6; D gene unclear. With 2 bases removed from V and 7 bases from J, the gap between germline ends came to 9 bases. This CDR3 has 14 residues. The germline V gene encodes CDR1 LGHNT and CDR2 FRNRAP. The chain's CDR3 is CASGLTVSNSPLHF. The CDR3, as DNA: TGTGCTAGTGGTTTGACAGTAAGCAATTCACCCCTCCACTTT.

This clone was recorded many times. The V and J genes are TRBV6-2 or TRBV6-3 and TRBJ2-3; 8 positions match TRBD2. The CDR3 contains 15 residues. Germline V CDR1 and CDR2: MNHEY, SVGEGT. V lost 5 bases and J lost 3; bases outside the gene matches: 7. The CDR3 DNA reads as TGTGCCAGCAGTGGTCAAGGACTAGCAACAGATACGCAGTATTTT. Translation: CASSGQGLATDTQYF.

This clone has ten or more counts. This chain uses TRBV14 with TRBJ2-1; 8 bases align to TRBD2. This CDR3 spans 15 amino acids. The J segment lost 4 bases and the V segment lost 4 bases, leaving 6 bases of the junction unmatched. Looked up from germline, CDR1 is SGHDN and CDR2 is FVKESK. The CDR3 sequence: CASSRTSGGYNEQFF. The CDR3 nucleotides are TGTGCCAGCAGCCGGACCAGCGGGGGATACAATGAGCAGTTCTTC.

The CDR3 reads CASSARTGTGANVLTF. CDR3 nucleotides: TGTGCCAGCAGCGCTAGGACAGGGACTGGGGCCAACGTCCTGACTTTC. The V and J genes are TRBV9 and TRBJ2-6, with 8 positions matching TRBD1. Trimming removed 3 bases from V and 2 bases from J; junction bases left unmatched: 4. This CDR3 contains 16 residues. The V gene's germline CDR1 is SGDLS and CDR2 YYNGEE.

This clone was detected many times. The chain joins TRBV19 to TRBJ1-2; D unclear. The CDR3 runs 13 residues. Germline CDR1 reads LNHDA; CDR2 reads SQIVND (reference sequence). V was clipped by 2 bases and J by 6 bases, with 10 bases between them. CDR3 bases: TGTGCCAGTAGTATATTGAGGCAGAATGGCTACACCTTC. Amino acid sequence: CASSILRQNGYTF.

This clone was seen a few times. This chain uses TRBV4-3 with TRBJ2-2; 14 bases line up with TRBD2. Trimming took 1 base from V and 8 from J; bases not matched to a gene: 3. Per the germline V gene, CDR1 is LGHNA and CDR2 is YSLEER. This CDR3 comprises 16 residues. The CDR3 DNA is TGCGCCAGCAGCCAAGGACTAGCGGGGGGGCAGGGGGAGCTGTTTTTT. Its protein is CASSQGLAGGQGELFF.

This clone has at least ten counts. The chain carries TRBV5-4 and TRBJ2-5, with 11 bases that match TRBD2. The ends lost 5 bases at V and 2 bases at J; junction bases unmatched: 8. The CDR3 sequence is 16 residues long. Per germline, CDR1 SGHNT and CDR2 YYREEE (reference sequence). The CDR3 DNA follows: TGTGCCAGCAGAACCGACCTAGCGGGGGGTCAAGAGACCCAGTACTTC. It encodes CASRTDLAGGQETQYF.

This chain links TRBV27 with TRBJ1-1; D uncertain. The V end was cut by 6 bases, the J end by 1 base, with 12 bases between. Germline CDR1 reads MNHEY; CDR2 reads SMNVEV (reference sequence). This CDR3 contains 14 residues. The CDR3, as DNA: TGTGCCAGCAGAATCAACTTAGCGAACACTGAAGCTTTCTTT. Protein product: CASRINLANTEAFF.

Ten or more counts support this clone. The J gene is TRBJ1-4, the V gene TRBV12-3 or TRBV12-4; D is undetermined. The length of the CDR3 is 15 residues. The ends were cut back, 1 base at V and 7 bases at J, with 13 bases in the middle. CDR3 residues: CASSLVGPGREKLFF. The CDR3, as DNA: TGTGCCAGCAGTTTAGTTGGGCCTGGGCGTGAAAAACTGTTTTTT.

This clone was detected ten times or more. This chain joins TRBV7-2 and TRBJ2-2; D unclear. V was cut by 1 base and J by 1 base, with 4 bases left in between. The germline gives CDR1 SGHTA, CDR2 FQGNSA. This CDR3 has 14 residues. As DNA, the CDR3 is TGTGCCAGCAGCTTAGTCAGGAACACCGGGGAGCTGTTTTTT. This codes for CASSLVRNTGELFF.

This clone occurred many times. This chain links TRBV2 with TRBJ1-2; 7 nucleotides align to TRBD1. V was clipped by 7 bases and J by 5 bases; unmatched bases: 7. The CDR3 has 13 amino acids. Germline V gene lookup returns CDR1 SNHLY and CDR2 FYNNEI. CDR3 coding DNA: TGTGCCAGCAAAGGAGGGGGCCGGTATGGCTACACCTTC. Translation: CASKGGGRYGYTF.

This clone was seen a few times. The chain combines TRBV6-2 or TRBV6-3 with TRBJ2-5; D possibly corresponds to TRBD2 (7 bases). The DNA end is a closer match to TRBJ2-7, so the J assignment may be wrong. The CDR3 runs to 13 residues. The germline V gene encodes CDR1 MNHEY and CDR2 SVGEGT. CDR3 region: CASSSGGRYEQYF. In nucleotides, the CDR3 is TGTGCCAGCAGTTCGGGGGGCAGGTACGAGCAGTACTTC.

This clone was counted ten times or more. The rearrangement joins TRBV19 to TRBJ1-6, with 11 bases fitting TRBD1. Germline-derived CDR1 and CDR2 are LNHDA and SQIVND (reference sequence). V was pared by 6 bases and J by 9 bases, with 4 bases of the junction left unmatched. The CDR3 is made up of 14 amino acids. The CDR3 DNA sequence: TGTGCCAGTAGATCCGGGACAGGGGGTTCACCCCTCCACTTT. This gives the protein CASRSGTGGSPLHF.

This clone was detected many times. The genes are TRBV7-9 and TRBJ1-2, with D maybe TRBD1 (6 bases). The germline gives CDR1 SEHNR, CDR2 FQNEAQ (reference sequence). Trimming pared 5 bases from V and 3 bases from J, leaving 16 bases between. This CDR3 contains 15 residues. The CDR3 spells CASSENRAEYYGYTF. The CDR3 DNA reads as TGTGCCAGCAGCGAAAACAGGGCTGAATACTATGGCTACACCTTC.

There are many counts of this clone. The chain's CDR3 is CASSIEVSSYNEQFF. The CDR3 DNA reads as TGTGCCAGTAGTATAGAAGTCAGCTCCTACAATGAGCAGTTCTTC. J is TRBJ2-1 and V is TRBV19, with D unresolved. V was cut by 0 bases and J by 0 bases, with 6 bases left in between. CDR1 and CDR2 from the germline V gene are LNHDA and SQIVND (reference sequence). This CDR3 is built from 15 residues.

At least ten counts were recorded for this clone. The V gene is TRBV7-9, the J gene TRBJ2-7, with D possibly TRBD1 on 6 matching bases. CDR1 is SEHNR, CDR2 FQNEAQ, per germline (reference sequence). This CDR3 comprises 16 residues. V was shortened by 5 bases and J by 2 bases, with 19 bases between the two germline ends. CDR3 in amino acids: CASSHAPRTATYEQYF. For the CDR3, the DNA is TGTGCCAGCAGCCACGCCCCGCGGACAGCGACCTACGAGCAGTACTTC.

The sample holds many counts of this clone. The chain joins TRBV4-3 to TRBJ1-4, with 8 bases fitting TRBD1. J lost 5 bases, V lost 2 bases, and 4 bases had no gene match. Germline V CDR1 and CDR2: LGHNA, YSLEER. The CDR3 contains 15 residues. CDR3 sequence: CASSQFGTGNEKLFF. DNA of the CDR3: TGCGCCAGCAGCCAATTCGGGACAGGCAATGAAAAACTGTTTTTT.

Many counts were recorded for this clone. V and J are TRBV5-6 and TRBJ1-6; D gene unclear. Trimming shortened V by 0 bases and J by 5 bases, and 12 bases separated the two germline ends. The CDR3 is 16 amino acids. Germline V gene sequence: CDR1 SGHDT, CDR2 YYEEEE. CDR3 bases: TGTGCCAGCAGCTTGGAGCGGTGGCAGAATAATTCACCCCTCCACTTT. Protein: CASSLERWQNNSPLHF.